The T cell receptor beta chain under discussion was sequenced for a study of radiotherapy plus CTLA-4 blockade in lung cancer. Study-wide background: Patients showed objective responses in under 20% of cases, and disease control was achieved by 30% to 35%. Notes on the study in general: Expansion in blood of tumor-derived TCR clones was seen after radiotherapy plus ipilimumab.

Details on this clone: The antigen remains undetermined.

TCRdb's table, derived via immunoSEQ multiplex PCR, lists solely in-frame clones and lacks some. Found here are about 50,000 clones, 73% of them singletons; the top ten hold roughly 3.5%. Focal radiation with ipilimumab CTLA-4 blockade was given to patients with chemo-refractory metastatic non-small-cell lung cancer. The length of the CDR3 is 15 residues. Trimming removed 3 bases from V and 5 bases from J; junction bases left unmatched: 7. Per the germline V gene, CDR1 is SGHTA and CDR2 is FQGTGA. The sequence was collected from a human donor with non-small cell lung cancer who had a complete response to radiotherapy plus ipilimumab. The J gene is TRBJ2-5, the V gene TRBV7-3, with 9 bases lining up with TRBD2. The specimen comprised peripheral blood, sampled from a patient treated with radiotherapy plus ipilimumab. CDR3 sequence: CASSFVGGRGETQYF. The CDR3 DNA reads as TGTGCCAGCAGCTTTGTGGGCGGGAGGGGGGAGACCCAGTACTTC.